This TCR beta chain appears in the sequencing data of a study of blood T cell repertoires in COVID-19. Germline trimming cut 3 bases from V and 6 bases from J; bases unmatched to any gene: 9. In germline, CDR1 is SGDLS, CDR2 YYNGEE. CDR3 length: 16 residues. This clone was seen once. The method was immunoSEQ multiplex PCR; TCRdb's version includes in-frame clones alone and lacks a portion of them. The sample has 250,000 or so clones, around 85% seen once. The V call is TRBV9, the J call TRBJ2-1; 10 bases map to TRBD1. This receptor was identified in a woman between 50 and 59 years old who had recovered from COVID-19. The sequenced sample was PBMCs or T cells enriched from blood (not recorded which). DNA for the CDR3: TGTGCCAGCAGCGAGGGTGGGACAGGGGTAGGCAATGAGCAGTTCTTC. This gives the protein CASSEGGTGVGNEQFF.